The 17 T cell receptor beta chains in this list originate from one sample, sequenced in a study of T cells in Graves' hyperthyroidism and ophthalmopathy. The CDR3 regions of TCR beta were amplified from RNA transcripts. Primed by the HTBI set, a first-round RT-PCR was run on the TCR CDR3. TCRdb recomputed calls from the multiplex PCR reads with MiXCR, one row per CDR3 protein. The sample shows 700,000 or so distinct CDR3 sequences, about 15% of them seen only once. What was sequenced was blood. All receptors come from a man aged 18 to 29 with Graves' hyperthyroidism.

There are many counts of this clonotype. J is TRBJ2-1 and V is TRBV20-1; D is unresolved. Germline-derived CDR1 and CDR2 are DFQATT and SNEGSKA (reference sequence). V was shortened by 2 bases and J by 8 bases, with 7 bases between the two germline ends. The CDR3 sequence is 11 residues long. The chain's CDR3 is CSARKGYEQFF. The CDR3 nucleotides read TGCAGTGCTAGAAAGGGCTATGAGCAGTTCTTC.

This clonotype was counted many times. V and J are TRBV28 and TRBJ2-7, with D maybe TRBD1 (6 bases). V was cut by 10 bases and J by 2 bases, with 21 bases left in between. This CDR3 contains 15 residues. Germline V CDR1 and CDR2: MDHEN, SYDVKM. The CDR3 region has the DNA TGTGCCACCGAACCTAGGGGGACGGGAACCTACGAGCAGTACTTC. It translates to CATEPRGTGTYEQYF.

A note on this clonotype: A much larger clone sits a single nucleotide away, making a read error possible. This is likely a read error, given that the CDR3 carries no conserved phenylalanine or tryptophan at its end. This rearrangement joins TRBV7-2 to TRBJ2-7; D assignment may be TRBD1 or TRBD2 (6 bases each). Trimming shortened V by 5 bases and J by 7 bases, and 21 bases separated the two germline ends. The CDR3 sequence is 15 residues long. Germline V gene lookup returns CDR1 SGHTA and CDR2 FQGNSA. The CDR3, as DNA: TGTGCCAGCAGCCGCACAGGGACTGCCCCCCGGGAGCAGTACCTC. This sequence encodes CASSRTGTAPREQYL.

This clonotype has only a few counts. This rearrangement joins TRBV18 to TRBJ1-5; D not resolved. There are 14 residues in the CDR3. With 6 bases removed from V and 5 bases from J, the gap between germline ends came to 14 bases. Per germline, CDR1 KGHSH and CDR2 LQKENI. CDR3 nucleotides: TGTGCCAGCTCGATTGGAGCGGCAGATCAGCCCCAGCATTTT. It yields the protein CASSIGAADQPQHF.

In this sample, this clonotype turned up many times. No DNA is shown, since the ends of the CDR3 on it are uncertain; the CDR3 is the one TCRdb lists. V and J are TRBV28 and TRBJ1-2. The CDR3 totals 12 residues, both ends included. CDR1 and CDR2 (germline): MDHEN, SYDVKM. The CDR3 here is CASSSSYKGYTF.

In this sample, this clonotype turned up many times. The CDR3 DNA sequence: TGTGCCAGCAGTTTGCGCGGGAGTCCCTACGAGCAGTACTTC. It encodes CASSLRGSPYEQYF. This chain uses TRBV27 with TRBJ2-7, with 7 bases matching TRBD2. This CDR3 contains 14 residues. V lost 3 bases to trimming and J lost 2 bases; unmatched junction nucleotides: 4. Germline values: CDR1 MNHEY, CDR2 SMNVEV (reference sequence).

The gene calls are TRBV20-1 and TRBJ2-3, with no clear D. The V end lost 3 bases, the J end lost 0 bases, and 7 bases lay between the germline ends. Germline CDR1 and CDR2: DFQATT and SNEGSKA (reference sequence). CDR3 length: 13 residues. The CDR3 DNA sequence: TGCAGTGCTAGTGGCGAGAGCACAGATACGCAGTATTTT. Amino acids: CSASGESTDTQYF.

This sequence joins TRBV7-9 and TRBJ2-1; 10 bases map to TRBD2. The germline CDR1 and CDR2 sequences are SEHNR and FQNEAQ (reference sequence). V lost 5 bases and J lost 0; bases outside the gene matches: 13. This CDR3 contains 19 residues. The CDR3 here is CASSPPASGSPHSYNEQFF. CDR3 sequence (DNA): TGTGCCAGCAGCCCCCCCGCTAGCGGGAGCCCCCACTCCTACAATGAGCAGTTCTTC.

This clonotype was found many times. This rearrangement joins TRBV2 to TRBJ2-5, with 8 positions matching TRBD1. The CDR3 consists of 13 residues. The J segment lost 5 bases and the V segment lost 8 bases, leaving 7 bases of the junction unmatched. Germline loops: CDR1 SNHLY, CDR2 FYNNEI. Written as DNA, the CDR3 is TGTGCCAGCGGGGGGACAGGTTCGGAGACCCAGTACTTC. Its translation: CASGGTGSETQYF.

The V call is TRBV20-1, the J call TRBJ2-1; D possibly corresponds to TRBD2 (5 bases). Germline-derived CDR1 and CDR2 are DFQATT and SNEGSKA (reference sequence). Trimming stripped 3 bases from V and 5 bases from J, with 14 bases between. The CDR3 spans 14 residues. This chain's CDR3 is CSASRRTGNNEQFF. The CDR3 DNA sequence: TGCAGTGCTAGCCGACGGACTGGGAACAATGAGCAGTTCTTC.

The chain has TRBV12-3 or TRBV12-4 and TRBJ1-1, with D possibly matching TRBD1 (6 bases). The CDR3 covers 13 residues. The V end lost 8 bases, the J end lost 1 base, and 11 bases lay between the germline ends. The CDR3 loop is CASGIQGNTEAFF. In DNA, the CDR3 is TGTGCCAGCGGTATACAGGGGAACACTGAAGCTTTCTTT.

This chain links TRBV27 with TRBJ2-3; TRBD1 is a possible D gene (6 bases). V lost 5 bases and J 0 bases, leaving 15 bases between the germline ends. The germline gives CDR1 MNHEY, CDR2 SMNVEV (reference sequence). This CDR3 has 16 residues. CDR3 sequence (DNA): TGTGCCAGCAGTCCTGGACAGTATGCTAGCACAGATACGCAGTATTTT. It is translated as CASSPGQYASTDTQYF.

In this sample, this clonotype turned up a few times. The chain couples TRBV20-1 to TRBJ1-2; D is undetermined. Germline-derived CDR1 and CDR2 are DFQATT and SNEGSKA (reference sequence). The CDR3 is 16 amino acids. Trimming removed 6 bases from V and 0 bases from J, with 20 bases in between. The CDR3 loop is CSATTGVFGTNYGYTF. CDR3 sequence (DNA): TGCAGTGCCACAACCGGCGTTTTTGGTACTAACTATGGCTACACCTTC.

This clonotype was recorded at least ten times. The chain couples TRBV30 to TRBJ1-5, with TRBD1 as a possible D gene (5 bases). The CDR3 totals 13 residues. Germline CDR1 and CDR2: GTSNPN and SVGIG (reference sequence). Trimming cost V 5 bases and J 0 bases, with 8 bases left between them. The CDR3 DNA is TGTGCCTGGGACGACAGTAGCAATCAGCCCCAGCATTTT. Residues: CAWDDSSNQPQHF.

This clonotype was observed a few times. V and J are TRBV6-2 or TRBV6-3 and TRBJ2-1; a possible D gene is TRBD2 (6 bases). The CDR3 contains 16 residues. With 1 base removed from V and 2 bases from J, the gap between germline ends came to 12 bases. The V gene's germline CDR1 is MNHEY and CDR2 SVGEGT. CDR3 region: CASSYLAELPYNEQFF. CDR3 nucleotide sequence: TGTGCCAGCAGTTACTTAGCGGAGCTACCCTACAATGAGCAGTTCTTC.

CDR3 bases: TGTGCCATCAAAGGGGGGCAGCACACTGAAGCTTTCTTT. It codes for CAIKGGQHTEAFF. The V call is TRBV10-3, the J call TRBJ1-1, with D perhaps TRBD1 (6 bases). Trimming took 7 bases from V and 3 from J, leaving 12 bases between them. The CDR3 contains 13 residues. Germline lookup yields CDR1 ENHRY and CDR2 SYGVKD.

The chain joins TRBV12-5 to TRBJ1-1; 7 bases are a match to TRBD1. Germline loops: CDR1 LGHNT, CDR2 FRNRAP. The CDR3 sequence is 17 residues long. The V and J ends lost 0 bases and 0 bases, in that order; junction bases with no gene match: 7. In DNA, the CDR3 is TGTGCTAGTGGTTTGGTACCTACAGGGGAGGTGAACACTGAAGCTTTCTTT. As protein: CASGLVPTGEVNTEAFF. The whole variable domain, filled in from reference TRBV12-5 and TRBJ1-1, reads DARVTQTPRHKVTEMGQEVTMRCQPILGHNTVFWYRQTMMQGLELLAYFRNRAPLDDSGMPKDRFSAEMPDATLATLKIQPSEPRDSAVYFCASGLVPTGEVNTEAFFGQGTRLTVV.